A selection of T cell receptor beta chains follows, all from one sample in a study of blood T cell repertoires in COVID-19. This table comes from immunoSEQ multiplex PCR, and its TCRdb copy is limited to in-frame clones, with some not included. The table has 150,000 to 180,000 clones, approximately 80% seen once; the top ten hold 12%. The sequenced material came from peripheral blood. The receptors shown here come from a woman aged 55-75 years with COVID-19, enrolled during active disease. Each CDR3 is given with its conserved first and last residue. A D gene is named only where the DNA matches it firmly. Size tells how often a clone was seen (once, few, many) or the class of an expanded clone, and some rows leave it out.

CDR3 protein,CDR3 DNA,J gene,D gene,V gene,clone size
CASRGGQGDNSPLHF,TGTGCCAGCAGGGGAGGACAGGGGGACAATTCACCCCTCCACTTT,TRBJ1-6,TRBD1,TRBV9,.
CASSLARQGAETQYF,TGTGCCAGCAGCTTAGCGCGACAGGGCGCTGAGACCCAGTACTTC,TRBJ2-5,TRBD1,TRBV7-9,once
CASSPPSPGRSGRNTIYF,TGTGCCAGCTCACCACCGTCACCAGGAAGGAGCGGGCGAAACACCATATATTTT,TRBJ1-3,.,TRBV18,few
CASSLTGGTEAFF,TGTGCCAGCAGTTTGACAGGGGGCACTGAAGCTTTCTTT,TRBJ1-1,TRBD1,TRBV6-5,.
CASSIGGNSNQPQHF,TGTGCCAGTAGTATAGGAGGAAATAGCAATCAGCCCCAGCATTTT,TRBJ1-5,.,TRBV19,.
CASSQDAGELFF,TGTGCCAGCAGTCAGGATGCCGGGGAGCTGTTTTTT,TRBJ2-2,.,TRBV2,.
CASSQDIRGYGYTF,TGTGCCAGCAGCCAAGATATAAGGGGCTATGGCTACACCTTC,TRBJ1-2,.,TRBV3-1/TRBV3-2,.
CASSLGGTSTDTQYF,TGTGCTAGCAGCCTGGGGGGGACTAGCACAGATACGCAGTATTTT,TRBJ2-3,TRBD2,TRBV7-7,.
CASSAGQGLQTQYF,TGTGCCAGCAGCGCGGGACAGGGACTGCAGACCCAGTACTTC,TRBJ2-5,TRBD1,TRBV7-6,.
CASSPRGGSANEQFF,TGTGCCAGCAGCCCAAGGGGAGGGTCCGCCAATGAGCAGTTCTTC,TRBJ2-1,TRBD2,TRBV9,once
CASSADRAGDTEAFF,TGTGCCAGCAGCGCAGACCGTGCGGGCGACACTGAAGCTTTCTTT,TRBJ1-1,.,TRBV4-2,.
CASSSRDRETEAFF,TGTGCCAGCAGTTCCCGGGACAGGGAGACTGAAGCTTTCTTT,TRBJ1-1,TRBD1,TRBV6-6,few
CASSRRQGNGETQYF,TGTGCCAGCAGCCGGCGACAGGGGAACGGGGAGACCCAGTACTTC,TRBJ2-5,TRBD1,TRBV4-2,.
CASRLTLATNEKLFF,TGTGCCAGCAGACTAACACTAGCAACTAATGAAAAACTGTTTTTT,TRBJ1-4,.,TRBV27,.
CSVELAGLARDTQYF,TGCAGCGTCGAGTTAGCGGGTCTAGCACGGGATACGCAGTATTTT,TRBJ2-3,TRBD2,TRBV29-1,few
CATSDPLTGNTGELFF,TGTGCCACCAGTGATCCCTTGACAGGAAACACCGGGGAGCTGTTTTTT,TRBJ2-2,.,TRBV24-1,.
CASRSTGQNYGYTF,TGTGCCAGTAGGTCGACAGGGCAAAACTATGGCTACACCTTC,TRBJ1-2,TRBD1,TRBV19,few
CASSRTGTPGSGANVLTF,TGCGCCAGCTCGCGGACGGGGACTCCGGGGTCTGGGGCCAACGTCCTGACTTTC,TRBJ2-6,.,TRBV5-1,.
CASSLLGARGYTF,TGTGCCAGCAGTTTGTTGGGGGCGCGGGGCTACACCTTC,TRBJ1-2,.,TRBV12-3/TRBV12-4,.
CASSQDRKNTEAFF,TGTGCCAGCTCCCAGGACAGGAAGAACACTGAAGCTTTCTTT,TRBJ1-1,TRBD1,TRBV18,.
CASSGGTSGGHNEQFF,TGCGCCAGCAGTGGGGGGACTAGCGGGGGGCACAATGAGCAGTTCTTC,TRBJ2-1,TRBD2,TRBV10-2,.
CATQGQGGPEAFF,TGTGCCACCCAGGGACAGGGGGGCCCTGAAGCTTTCTTT,TRBJ1-1,TRBD1,TRBV24-1,.
CATSPAGGSYNEQFF,TGTGCCACCAGCCCAGCGGGGGGCTCCTACAATGAGCAGTTCTTC,TRBJ2-1,TRBD2,TRBV24-1,.
CASSDPGTGGEDTEAFF,TGTGCCAGCAGTGACCCCGGGACAGGGGGCGAAGACACTGAAGCTTTCTTT,TRBJ1-1,TRBD1,TRBV25-1,.
CASSHRDRAEKLFF,TGCGCCAGCAGCCACCGGGACAGAGCCGAAAAACTGTTTTTT,TRBJ1-4,TRBD1,TRBV5-1,.
CASSFRQGPSTNEKLFF,TGCGCCAGCAGTTTTAGACAGGGGCCTTCAACTAATGAAAAACTGTTTTTT,TRBJ1-4,TRBD1,TRBV4-1,few
CASSRTGTGDTGELFF,TGCGCCAGCAGCCGTACCGGGACAGGGGACACCGGGGAGCTGTTTTTT,TRBJ2-2,TRBD1,TRBV5-1,.
CASSPEGLDGYTF,TGTGCCAGCTCACCAGAGGGTTTGGATGGCTACACCTTC,TRBJ1-2,.,TRBV18,.
CASSPKIQRAGSGNTIYF,TGTGCCAGCAGCCCGAAAATACAGAGAGCAGGGTCCGGAAACACCATATATTTT,TRBJ1-3,.,TRBV7-8,.
CASSQATSNGNTIYF,TGTGCCAGCAGCCAAGCCACAAGTAACGGAAACACCATATATTTT,TRBJ1-3,.,TRBV3-1/TRBV3-2,few
CASSATGTLLSGNTIYF,TGTGCCAGCAGCGCTACCGGGACACTCCTCTCTGGAAACACCATATATTTT,TRBJ1-3,.,TRBV25-1,.
CASRPDRAGANVLTF,TGTGCCAGCAGACCTGACAGGGCTGGGGCCAACGTCCTGACTTTC,TRBJ2-6,TRBD1,TRBV6-5,.
CASSDRDRGTGELFF,TGTGCCAGCAGCGACCGGGACAGGGGGACCGGGGAGCTGTTTTTT,TRBJ2-2,TRBD1,TRBV7-9,.
CSVLRQNTEAFF,TGCAGCGTCCTACGACAGAACACTGAAGCTTTCTTT,TRBJ1-1,.,TRBV29-1,.
CASSQKGQGLGTQYF,TGTGCCAGCAGCCAAAAGGGACAGGGATTGGGGACCCAGTACTTC,TRBJ2-5,TRBD1,TRBV3-1/TRBV3-2,few
CASSRAGALDVYEQYF,TGTGCCAGCAGCCGGGCGGGAGCTCTTGACGTATACGAGCAGTACTTC,TRBJ2-7,TRBD2,TRBV27,.
CASSLAGRVNQPQHF,TGTGCCAGCAGCTTAGCCGGCAGGGTCAATCAGCCCCAGCATTTT,TRBJ1-5,.,TRBV7-2,.
CASSESLVVSGNTIYF,TGTGCCAGCAGTGAATCTCTAGTGGTCTCTGGAAACACCATATATTTT,TRBJ1-3,.,TRBV6-1,.
CASAAGNWPNEKLFF,TGTGCCAGCGCAGCGGGGAATTGGCCTAATGAAAAACTGTTTTTT,TRBJ1-4,.,TRBV19,.
CASSVRTALGETQYF,TGTGCCAGTAGTGTCCGGACAGCCTTGGGGGAGACCCAGTACTTC,TRBJ2-5,.,TRBV19,.
CASSQRQGLDQPQHF,TGTGCCAGCAGCCAAAGGCAGGGGCTCGATCAGCCCCAGCATTTT,TRBJ1-5,.,TRBV3-1/TRBV3-2,.
CASSQDWSSRNEKLFF,TGTGCCAGCAGCCAAGATTGGAGTTCGAGGAATGAAAAACTGTTTTTT,TRBJ1-4,.,TRBV4-2,.
CASSTGTGGDYGYTF,TGTGCCAGCAGTACCGGGACAGGGGGCGACTATGGCTACACCTTC,TRBJ1-2,TRBD1,TRBV6-2/TRBV6-3,few
CASSAVTGGSTDTQYF,TGTGCCAGCAGCGCGGTAACGGGGGGGAGCACAGATACGCAGTATTTT,TRBJ2-3,TRBD2,TRBV5-5,.
CASSLAPLASSTDTQYF,TGCGCCAGCAGCCTGGCACCGCTAGCGTCTAGCACAGATACGCAGTATTTT,TRBJ2-3,.,TRBV5-1,.
CASSEGGLADGEQFF,TGTGCCAGCAGCGAGGGCGGACTAGCGGACGGTGAGCAGTTCTTC,TRBJ2-1,TRBD2,TRBV9,.
CASKDRTSNQPQHF,TGTGCCAGCAAAGACAGAACTAGCAATCAGCCCCAGCATTTT,TRBJ1-5,.,TRBV6-6,.
CASSVRAGYGYTF,TGTGCCAGCAGCGTGCGGGCGGGGTATGGCTACACCTTC,TRBJ1-2,.,TRBV6-4,.
CASSLRGSQNIQYF,TGTGCCAGCAGCTTGCGCGGGAGTCAAAACATTCAGTACTTC,TRBJ2-4,TRBD2,TRBV5-4,.
CAIAEVAGGPQHF,TGTGCCATCGCCGAGGTGGCCGGGGGGCCCCAGCATTTT,TRBJ1-5,.,TRBV10-3,once
CASSPLLAGEETQYF,TGTGCCAGCTCACCCTTACTAGCGGGAGAAGAGACCCAGTACTTC,TRBJ2-5,TRBD2,TRBV18,.
CASSSWTGGEETQYF,TGTGCCAGCAGCTCCTGGACAGGGGGCGAAGAGACCCAGTACTTC,TRBJ2-5,TRBD1,TRBV5-5,.
CASRPPGQAVAF,TGTGCCAGCAGGCCACCCGGACAGGCAGTCGCGTTC,TRBJ1-2,TRBD1,TRBV6-6,.
CASSQFAQGNTEAFF,TGCGCCAGCAGCCAATTCGCCCAGGGGAACACTGAAGCTTTCTTT,TRBJ1-1,.,TRBV4-1,.